This T cell receptor beta chain was recorded in a study of blood T cell repertoires in COVID-19. Study details: Acute and convalescent COVID-19 specimens originated in the United States, Italy and Spain. T cells, B-cell-depleted T cells, or PBMCs provided the cDNA or gDNA that served as material.

Germline V lookup: CDR1 SQVTM, CDR2 ANQGSEA. V was clipped by 4 bases and J by 1 base; unmatched bases: 3. The CDR3 runs 14 residues. As handled by the study authors: Nucleated cell number was recorded as an estimate derived from reference gene primer amplification. Method: immunoSEQ multiplex PCR; TCRdb's copy keeps in-frame clones and lacks some. That table gives V, J and clone size, and the DNA gave D and trimming. The sample yields 70,000 to 80,000 clones, 75% to 90% seen once. The TCR was taken from a woman of 80 years or more with active or convalescent COVID-19. Sequencing was performed on peripheral blood. The rearrangement uses TRBV29-1 and TRBJ2-3; 9 nucleotides align to TRBD2. For the CDR3, the DNA is TGCAGCGTTGGGTTAGCGGGGGGCACAGATACGCAGTATTTT. It is translated as CSVGLAGGTDTQYF.